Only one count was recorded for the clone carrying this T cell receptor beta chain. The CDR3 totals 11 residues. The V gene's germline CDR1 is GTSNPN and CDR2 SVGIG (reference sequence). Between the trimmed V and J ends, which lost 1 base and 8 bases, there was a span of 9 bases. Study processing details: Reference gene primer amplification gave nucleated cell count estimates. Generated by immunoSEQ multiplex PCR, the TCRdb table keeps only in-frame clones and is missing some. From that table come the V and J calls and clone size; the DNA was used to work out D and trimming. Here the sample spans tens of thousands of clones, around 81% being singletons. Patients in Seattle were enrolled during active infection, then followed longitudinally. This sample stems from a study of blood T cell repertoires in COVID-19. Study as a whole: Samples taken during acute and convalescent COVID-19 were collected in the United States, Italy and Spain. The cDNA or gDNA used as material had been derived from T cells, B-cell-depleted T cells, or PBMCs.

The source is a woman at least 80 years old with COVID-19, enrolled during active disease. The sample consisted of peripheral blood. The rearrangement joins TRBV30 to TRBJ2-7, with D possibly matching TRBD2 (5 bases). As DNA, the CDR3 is TGTGCCTGGAGTGAGCGGTCCCAGCAGTACTTC. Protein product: CAWSERSQQYF.